Listed below are T cell receptor beta chains from one sample, sequenced in a study of metastatic and nonmetastatic thyroid tumors. Using MiXCR, TCRdb reanalyzed the PCR reads. The sample yields some 20,000 clones, just over 35% seen once. Source material: tumor tissue. These receptors originate from a female donor with papillary thyroid cancer or a benign thyroid nodule (not recorded which). Some clones in this sample may be carry-over from other donors' samples. Both conserved end residues are part of each CDR3. A D gene is named only where the DNA matches it firmly. Size is stated for part of the rows, as once, few or many counts, or as a class when the clone is expanded.

TRBJ2-3,TRBD2,few,TRBV6-1,CASSEGLAGSDTQYF,TGTGCCAGCAGTGAAGGACTAGCGGGATCAGATACGCAGTATTTT
TRBJ2-3,NA,NA,TRBV2,CASRAEGDTQYF,TGTGCCAGCCGTGCGGAAGGAGATACGCAGTATTTT
TRBJ2-1,TRBD2,NA,TRBV5-1,CASSRGAGVQGDEQFF,TGCGCCAGCAGCAGGGGAGCGGGAGTGCAGGGCGATGAGCAGTTCTTC
TRBJ2-2,NA,NA,TRBV6-2/TRBV6-3,CASSYLSPGGGTGELFF,TGTGCCAGCAGTTACTTGTCCCCAGGTGGAGGCACCGGGGAGCTGTTTTTT
TRBJ2-7,TRBD2,large,TRBV5-1,CASSPGTKGGEQYF,TGCGCCAGCAGCCCAGGGACCAAGGGAGGGGAGCAGTACTTC
TRBJ2-1,TRBD2,NA,TRBV11-2,CASSLSQREALDNEQFF,TGTGCCAGCAGCTTAAGTCAGCGGGAGGCTCTCGACAATGAGCAGTTCTTC
TRBJ2-7,NA,NA,TRBV6-1,CASSPSLDSSYEQYF,TGTGCCAGCAGTCCTTCCCTGGACAGCTCCTACGAGCAGTACTTC
TRBJ1-2,NA,NA,TRBV28,CASSFFGYGYTF,TGTGCCAGCAGTTTTTTTGGGTATGGCTACACCTTC
TRBJ1-2,TRBD1,NA,TRBV2,CASSEFSGTGPSSNSGYTF,TGTGCCAGCAGTGAGTTTTCTGGGACAGGCCCTTCTTCCAACTCTGGCTACACCTTC
TRBJ2-7,NA,few,TRBV5-1,CASSLASQGSYEQYF,TGCGCCAGCAGCTTGGCCTCTCAGGGATCCTACGAGCAGTACTTC
TRBJ2-6,NA,NA,TRBV6-1,CASSPSSGANVLTF,TGTGCCAGCAGCCCAAGCTCTGGGGCCAACGTCCTGACTTTC
TRBJ1-1,NA,NA,TRBV7-2,CASSPTRQNTEAFF,TGTGCCAGCAGCCCCACCAGGCAGAACACTGAAGCTTTCTTT
TRBJ1-2,TRBD1,few,TRBV20-1,CSARDPRDRGFSNYGYTF,TGCAGTGCTAGAGACCCCCGGGACAGGGGGTTTTCTAACTATGGCTACACCTTC
TRBJ2-2,TRBD2,few,TRBV5-4,CASSAGLGVGELFF,TGTGCCAGCAGCGCGGGACTAGGGGTCGGGGAGCTGTTTTTT
TRBJ2-2,TRBD2,NA,TRBV10-3,CAISELAGNTGELFF,TGTGCCATCAGTGAATTAGCGGGGAACACCGGGGAGCTGTTTTTT
TRBJ2-2,TRBD2,few,TRBV28,CASSFSQRLAGGANTGELFF,TGTGCCAGCAGTTTCTCTCAACGTCTAGCGGGTGGTGCGAACACCGGGGAGCTGTTTTTT
TRBJ2-7,NA,few,TRBV6-1,CASNGYEQYF,TGTGCCAGCAATGGGTACGAGCAGTACTTC
TRBJ2-7,TRBD1,NA,TRBV6-1,CASSPDRGSYEQYF,TGTGCCAGCAGTCCCGACAGGGGCTCCTACGAGCAGTACTTC
TRBJ2-3,NA,NA,TRBV11-2,CASSLSPTDTDTQYF,TGTGCCAGCAGCTTATCCCCGACAGATACAGATACGCAGTATTTT
TRBJ2-2,TRBD2,NA,TRBV6-2/TRBV6-3,CASNEGSGGRELFF,TGTGCCAGCAACGAGGGTAGCGGGGGCCGGGAGCTGTTTTTT
TRBJ2-3,TRBD1,once,TRBV7-6,CASSLGTGTDTQYF,TGTGCCAGCAGCTTAGGGACAGGGACAGATACGCAGTATTTT
TRBJ2-7,NA,NA,TRBV2,CASREGSQSSYEQYF,TGTGCCAGCAGGGAGGGGTCCCAGAGCTCCTACGAGCAGTACTTC
TRBJ2-7,TRBD1,NA,TRBV5-1,CASSLRGTGTYEQYF,TGCGCCAGCAGCCTACGGGGGACAGGTACCTACGAGCAGTACTTC
TRBJ2-5,NA,NA,TRBV2,CASSVTAQETQYF,TGTGCCAGCAGTGTTACGGCCCAAGAGACCCAGTACTTC
TRBJ1-5,NA,once,TRBV7-2,CASSLTRDQPQHF,TGTGCCAGCAGCTTGACCCGGGATCAGCCCCAGCATTTT
TRBJ1-3,NA,few,TRBV12-3/TRBV12-4,CASSSRTAGNTIYF,TGTGCCAGCAGTTCCCGGACAGCGGGAAACACCATATATTTT
TRBJ2-3,NA,once,TRBV9,CASSVWGGSTDTQYF,TGTGCCAGCAGCGTATGGGGCGGTAGCACAGATACGCAGTATTTT
TRBJ1-2,TRBD1,NA,TRBV7-8,CASSFPGGVYGYTF,TGTGCCAGCAGCTTCCCAGGGGGCGTCTATGGCTACACCTTC
TRBJ1-2,NA,many,TRBV28,CASRDGGRYGYTF,TGTGCCAGCAGGGATGGGGGACGATATGGCTACACCTTC
TRBJ2-2,NA,NA,TRBV5-1,CASSLDNRDTGELFF,TGCGCCAGCAGCTTGGATAACCGGGACACCGGGGAGCTGTTTTTT
TRBJ1-2,NA,NA,TRBV30,CALQGPYGYTF,TGTGCCTTGCAGGGACCCTATGGCTACACCTTC
TRBJ2-7,NA,few,TRBV6-5,CASSYRGLTPYEQYF,TGTGCCAGCAGTTACAGGGGACTGACTCCCTACGAGCAGTACTTC
TRBJ2-7,NA,few,TRBV28,CASSSPGPQGVGQYF,TGTGCCAGCAGTTCCCCGGGACCCCAAGGTGTGGGGCAGTACTTC
TRBJ2-5,NA,NA,TRBV28,CASKTLGMFESGETQYF,TGTGCCAGCAAAACTTTAGGGATGTTTGAGAGCGGAGAGACCCAGTACTTC
TRBJ1-2,NA,NA,TRBV6-1,CASSEVGYTF,TGTGCCAGCAGTGAAGTTGGCTACACCTTC
TRBJ1-2,NA,NA,TRBV7-8,CASSHPAAGSPYGYTF,TGTGCCAGCAGTCATCCCGCGGCAGGGTCCCCCTATGGCTACACCTTC
TRBJ2-7,NA,NA,TRBV11-2,CASRPLRWDRHSYEQYF,TGTGCCAGCCGCCCGCTTCGCTGGGACCGACACTCCTACGAGCAGTACTTC